The clone carrying this T cell receptor beta chain was seen only a few times. Its target is unknown. Germline CDR1 and CDR2: SGHRS and YFSETQ. The CDR3 length is 14 residues. The J segment lost 0 bases and the V segment lost 5 bases, leaving 4 bases of the junction unmatched. These data originate in a study of vaccination effects on CD4 cells after COVID-19. The method was immunoSEQ multiplex PCR; TCRdb's version includes in-frame clones alone and lacks a portion of them. The repertoire holds 20,000 to 25,000 clones, with roughly three quarters as singletons. Expansion of antigen-specific CD4+ T cells with viral peptide pools was carried out by the ViraFEST assay before sequencing. Having been cultured for about ten days, the cells underwent CD4+ T cell isolation. Subjects were given two BNT162b2 or mRNA-1273 vaccine doses.

The receptor's source is a human donor who received a COVID-19 vaccine. Sequences were derived from CD4+ T cells from PBMCs cultured with SARS-CoV-2 spike peptides, sampled after COVID-19 vaccination. J is TRBJ2-7 and V is TRBV5-1, with 8 nucleotides matching TRBD1. CDR3 DNA: TGCGCCAGCAGTCGGGGACAGGACTCCTACGAGCAGTACTTC. Encoded protein: CASSRGQDSYEQYF.